This TCR beta chain originates from a study of T cell responses to AZD1222 COVID-19 vaccine (TCRdb year 2021). Regarding the complete study: Because spike-specific TCR depth and breadth did not differ between the two schedules, AZD1222 recipients who got a second dose at roughly 4 weeks were pooled with those who got a second dose at roughly 12 weeks. A total of under 250 trial participants underwent TCR sequencing, of whom nearly 210 had received two doses of AZD1222 and around 25 had received two doses of the MenACWY control vaccine. Enrollment into the trials was organized by age into subgroups of 18-55, 56-69 and 70-plus years, and those subgroups contained about 160, 30 and 59 TCR-sequenced participants, respectively.

The CDR3 measures 11 amino acids from cysteine to phenylalanine. Only CDR3 DNA is held: 33 bases, read in frame from base 1. V and J are truncated by 5 bases and 5 bases respectively, leaving an intervening sequence of 7 bases. The CDR3 regions of human TCRbeta chains were subjected to immunosequencing. In the source study's methods: TCRs in the repertoires were matched against a reference library of SARS-CoV-2-specific TCRs that had been generated with the MIRA antigen-specificity platform. Breadth meant the fraction of unique TCRs that were SARS-CoV-2-associated, whereas depth meant the fraction of total T cells that were SARS-CoV-2-associated. Using the MIRA data, every spike-specific TCR was mapped to the spike region that the TCR reacted to and assigned to either a CD4 or a CD8 class. Log10-transformed breadth and depth values were compared by one-way ANOVA with Sidak's multiple comparisons tests. The table comes from immuneACCESS by way of TCRdb, which keeps in-frame sequences with V and J called. Part of the clones is missing from these tables; in studies checked, under half for an unresolved V gene and the rest for unknown reasons. V, J and clone size are taken as reported in that table, and D and trimming were inferred from the DNA itself. For this sample there are 100,000 to 150,000 clones; 88% appear just once. The ten largest make up under 9.5% of the sample.

Worth noting for this clone: It lacks a known antigen. No per-base quality is available; no much larger clone lies one base away.

General study outcomes and caveats: Most participants were white British and females outnumbered males, and the authors suggested that clonal diversity may have been underestimated. A significant rise in spike-specific TCR breadth and depth was observed after two AZD1222 doses relative to day 0 and relative to MenACWY recipients. CD4 TCRs associated with the vaccine covered the entire spike protein, and the dominant responses were in regions 160-218 and 743-854. Conclusions about previously exposed vaccinees are limited because only six or seven AZD1222 recipients were SARS-CoV-2 seropositive at baseline. Reportedly, close to half of the unique spike-specific TCRs recognized epitopes lying outside the regions that are mutated in the B.1.351 and B.1.1.7 variants. In the small 56-69-year group, the increase in depth fell short of significance, most likely because of low power. No day 14 peak-response samples were available, so repertoires were characterized only after the peak T cell response.

The time point label here, explained by the study, means: baseline before first vaccination. Samples from vaccinated people were obtained from the UK trials COV001 and COV002, which included a single-blind randomized controlled phase 2/3 trial of AZD1222 (ChAdOx1 nCoV-19) in healthy adults. For TCRbeta chain sequencing, PBMC samples were collected from trial participants at day 0 and at day 28 after the second dose. The receptor was isolated from an adult in good health. Specimen: peripheral blood, collected on day 0 of AZD1222 vaccination. The chain was built from TRBV12-3 or TRBV12-4 and TRBJ2-7; no D gene can be assigned with confidence. At the DNA level, the sequence is TGTGCCAGCAGTGGGTACGACGAGCAGTACTTC. Translation gives CASSGYDEQYF.